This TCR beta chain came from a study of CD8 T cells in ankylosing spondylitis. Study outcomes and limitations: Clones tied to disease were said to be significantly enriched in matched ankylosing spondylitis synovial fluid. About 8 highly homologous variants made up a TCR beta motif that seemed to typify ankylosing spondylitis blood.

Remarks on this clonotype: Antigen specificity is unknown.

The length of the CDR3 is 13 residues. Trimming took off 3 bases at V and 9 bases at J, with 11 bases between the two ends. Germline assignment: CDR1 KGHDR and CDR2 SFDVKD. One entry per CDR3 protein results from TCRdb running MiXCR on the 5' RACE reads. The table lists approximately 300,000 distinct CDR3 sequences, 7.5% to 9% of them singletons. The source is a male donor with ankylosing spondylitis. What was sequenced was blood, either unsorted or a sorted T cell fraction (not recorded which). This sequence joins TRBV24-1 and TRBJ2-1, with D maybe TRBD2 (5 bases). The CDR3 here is CATSDGLAGEQFF. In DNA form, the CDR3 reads TGTGCCACCAGTGATGGTCTAGCTGGTGAGCAGTTCTTC.